Listed below are T cell receptor beta chains from one sample, sequenced in a study of shared clonotypes between healthy human individuals. Sequenced by immunoSEQ multiplex PCR; TCRdb stores in-frame clones only, minus some. This sample has about 2 million clones; about 95% occur once, and the top ten carry approximately 1.2%. Sequencing was carried out using naive CD8+ T cells sorted from blood. The origin of the receptors is a man younger than 35 in good health. CDR3s include the opening cysteine and the closing phenylalanine or tryptophan. Clone size is stated in some rows and not others, as once, few, many or a class when expanded.

>TRBV5-1|TRBJ2-7|few
CASSLTSSYEQYF
>TRBV15|TRBJ2-5|once
CATSRVSPRETQYF
>TRBV30|TRBJ1-3|.
CAWSTGASGNTIYF
>TRBV5-1|TRBJ2-7|.
CASKEMAVSYEQYF
>TRBV7-9|TRBJ2-2|once
CASSSDSLAGPRELFF
>TRBV19|TRBJ1-1|once
CASSIGATLTEAFF
>TRBV30|TRBJ2-3|.
CAWSRFSTDTQYF
>TRBV18|TRBJ2-7|.
CASSYPGTGVYEQYF
>TRBV7-9|TRBJ2-7|.
CASSLISATYEQYF
>TRBV7-9|TRBJ1-2|.
CASSSSAYTNYGYTF
>TRBV29-1|TRBJ1-2|once
CSVEDLLIVQQVYGYTF
>TRBV7-9|TRBJ1-1|.
CASSPTGTGRYTEAFF
>TRBV4-1|TRBJ2-7|.
CASSPGQTYEQYF
>TRBV5-1|TRBJ2-7|once
CASSLASLAAGEQYF
>TRBV7-9|TRBJ2-1|.
CASTGQGTNEQFF
>TRBV4-1|TRBJ1-2|.
CASSPGQTNGYTF
>TRBV21-1|TRBJ1-3|.
CASRGLVPSGNTIYF
>TRBV6-5|TRBJ1-1|.
CASSYLVEGTEAFF
>TRBV6-5|TRBJ2-1|once
CASRASFEQFF
>TRBV6-6|TRBJ2-1|.
CASSYSNGDEQFF
>TRBV13|TRBJ2-1|.
CASSSGTSGVQSNEQFF
>TRBV28|TRBJ2-1|.
CASTRQGAYNEQFF
>TRBV5-6|TRBJ2-1|.
CASSSSLAGFYNEQFF
>TRBV6-1|TRBJ2-7|.
CASSEDAPPVYEQYF
>TRBV13|TRBJ2-1|once
CASSPGGTTYSEQFF
>TRBV5-1|TRBJ1-3|.
CASRYDVSSGNTIYF
>TRBV7-6|TRBJ2-7|once
CASSLAGGLEGEQYF
>TRBV7-7|TRBJ2-5|.
CASSLHQREGRETQYF
>TRBV5-1|TRBJ2-2|.
CASSLGLAGINTGELFF
>TRBV5-1|TRBJ1-2|.
CASSFGRDGNYGYTF
>TRBV5-1|TRBJ2-2|.
CASSLDSGELFF
>TRBV4-1|TRBJ2-2|.
CASSQAQGTGELFF
>TRBV13|TRBJ1-2|.
CASSLWQAREYGYTF
>TRBV5-1|TRBJ2-7|.
CASTPGTADPYEQYF
>TRBV4-3|TRBJ1-2|.
CASSQVPGFGGGYTF
>TRBV30|TRBJ1-1|.
CAWSVVDTEAFF
>TRBV2|TRBJ2-1|.
CASSGQGDEQFF
>TRBV5-8|TRBJ1-1|.
CASSLSVPEAFF
>TRBV6-1|TRBJ2-7|.
CASREFRGKAYEQYF
>TRBV15|TRBJ1-5|.
CATSAGTASNQPQHF
>TRBV2|TRBJ1-1|once
CASSDHRNTEAFF
>TRBV10-1|TRBJ2-3|few
CASSVFREGPDTQYF
>TRBV20-1|TRBJ2-3|.
CSASDNTQYF
>TRBV11-2|TRBJ2-7|.
CASSSSPYEQYF
>TRBV9|TRBJ2-7|.
CASSVGTGSEQYF
>TRBV7-8|TRBJ2-3|.
CASSPSFGDSKTDTQYF
>TRBV30|TRBJ2-7|.
CAWSVRGTYEQYF
>TRBV30|TRBJ2-7|.
CAWSLMPGGSYEQYF
>TRBV9|TRBJ1-2|.
CASSVEGGINYGYTF
>TRBV4-1|TRBJ2-5|.
CASSQETSGGFQETQYF
>TRBV11-2|TRBJ1-1|.
CASQGRGNTEAFF
>TRBV10-3|TRBJ2-7|.
CAISESTGAVYEQYF
>TRBV27|TRBJ2-2|.
CASSPSVGDWNTGELFF
>TRBV4-1|TRBJ2-3|.
CASSQDTTSDTQYF